The source of this T cell receptor (beta chain) is a study of cytomegalovirus exposure and HLA in healthy donors. At the level of the study: Membership in the Caucasian-associated ancestry cluster was found for around 81% of nearly 400 genotyped donors. Overall study results and limits: Sequencing depth across donors, presence/absence analyses assumed, was roughly uniform. Cytomegalovirus-associated TCR beta chains were listed, numbering some 180.

Researchers ran the PCR with 60 Vbeta and 13 Jbeta primers. Only in-frame clones appear in the TCRdb table, and some are missing; sequencing was by immunoSEQ multiplex PCR. Here the sample spans more than 80,000 clones, over 55% being singletons. Remarks on this clone: Its target is unknown.

This sequence was found in a female donor in good health and CMV-seronegative. The sample taken for sequencing was PBMCs.

The CDR3, as DNA: TGCGCCAGCAGCCCCCGGGACAGGGCTGGGACTAACGAGCAGTACTTC. Protein: CASSPRDRAGTNEQYF. This sequence joins TRBV5-1 and TRBJ2-7; TRBD1 aligns across 9 bases. This CDR3 is 16 amino acids long. CDR1 and CDR2 from the germline V gene are SGHRS and YFSETQ. The V gene end was trimmed by 4 bases and the J gene end by 5 bases; junction bases not matched to a gene: 13.